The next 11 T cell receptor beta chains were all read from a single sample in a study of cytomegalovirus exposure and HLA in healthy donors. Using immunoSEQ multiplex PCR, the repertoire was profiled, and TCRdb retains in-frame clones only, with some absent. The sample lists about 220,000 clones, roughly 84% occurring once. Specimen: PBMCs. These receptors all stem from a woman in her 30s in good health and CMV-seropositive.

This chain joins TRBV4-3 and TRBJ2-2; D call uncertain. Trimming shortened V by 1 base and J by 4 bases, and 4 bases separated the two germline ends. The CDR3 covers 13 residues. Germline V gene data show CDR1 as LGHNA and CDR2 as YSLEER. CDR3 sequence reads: CASSQGFTGELFF. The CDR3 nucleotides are TGCGCCAGCAGCCAAGGCTTCACCGGGGAGCTGTTTTTT.

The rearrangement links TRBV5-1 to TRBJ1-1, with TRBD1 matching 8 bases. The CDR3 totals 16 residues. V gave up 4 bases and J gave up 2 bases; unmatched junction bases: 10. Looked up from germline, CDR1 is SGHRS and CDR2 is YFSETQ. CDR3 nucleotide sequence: TGCGCCAGCAGCCCGGGACAGGTCTTGAGAAACACTGAAGCTTTCTTT. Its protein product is CASSPGQVLRNTEAFF. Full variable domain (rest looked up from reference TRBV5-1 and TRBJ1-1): KAGVTQTPRYLIKTRGQQVTLSCSPISGHRSVSWYQQTPGQGLQFLFEYFSETQRNKGNFPGRFSGRQFSNSRSEMNVSTLELGDSALYLCASSPGQVLRNTEAFFGQGTRLTVV.

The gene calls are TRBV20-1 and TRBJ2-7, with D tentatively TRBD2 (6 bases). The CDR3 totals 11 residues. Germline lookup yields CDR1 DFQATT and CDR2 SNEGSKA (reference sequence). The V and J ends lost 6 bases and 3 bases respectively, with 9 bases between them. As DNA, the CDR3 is TGCAGTGCCTACGGGGGCTACGAGCAGTACTTC. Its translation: CSAYGGYEQYF.

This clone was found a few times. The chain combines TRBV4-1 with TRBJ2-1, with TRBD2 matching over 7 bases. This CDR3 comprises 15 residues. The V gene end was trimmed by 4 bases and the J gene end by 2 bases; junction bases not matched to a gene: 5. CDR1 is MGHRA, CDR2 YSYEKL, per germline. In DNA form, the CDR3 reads TGCGCCAGCAGCCGTTCTAGCGGAACCTACAATGAGCAGTTCTTC. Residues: CASSRSSGTYNEQFF.

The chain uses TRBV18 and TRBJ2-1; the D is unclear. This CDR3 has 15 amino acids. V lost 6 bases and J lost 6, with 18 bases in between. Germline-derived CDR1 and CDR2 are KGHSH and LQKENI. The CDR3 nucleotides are TGTGCCAGCTCCCACTACGAAGACGGACGCAATGAGCAGTTCTTC. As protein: CASSHYEDGRNEQFF.

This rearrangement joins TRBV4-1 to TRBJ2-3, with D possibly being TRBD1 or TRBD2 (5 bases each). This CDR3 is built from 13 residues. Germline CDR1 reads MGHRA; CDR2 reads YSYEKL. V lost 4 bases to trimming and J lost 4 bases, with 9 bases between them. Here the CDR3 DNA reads TGCGCCAGCAGCCCGGGGCGCGCAGATACGCAGTATTTT. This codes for CASSPGRADTQYF.

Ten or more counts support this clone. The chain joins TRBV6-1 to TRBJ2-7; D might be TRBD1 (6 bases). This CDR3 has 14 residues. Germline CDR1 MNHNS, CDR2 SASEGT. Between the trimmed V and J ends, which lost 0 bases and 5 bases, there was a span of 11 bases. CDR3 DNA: TGTGCCAGCAGTGAAGCAACAGGGAAGGACGAGCAGTACTTC. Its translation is CASSEATGKDEQYF.

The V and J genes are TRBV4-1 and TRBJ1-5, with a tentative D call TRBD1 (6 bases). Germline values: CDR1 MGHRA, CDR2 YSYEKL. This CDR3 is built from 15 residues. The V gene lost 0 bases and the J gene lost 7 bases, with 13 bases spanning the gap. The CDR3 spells CASSQDRTGRQPQHF. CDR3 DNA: TGCGCCAGCAGCCAAGATCGTACAGGGCGGCAGCCCCAGCATTTT.

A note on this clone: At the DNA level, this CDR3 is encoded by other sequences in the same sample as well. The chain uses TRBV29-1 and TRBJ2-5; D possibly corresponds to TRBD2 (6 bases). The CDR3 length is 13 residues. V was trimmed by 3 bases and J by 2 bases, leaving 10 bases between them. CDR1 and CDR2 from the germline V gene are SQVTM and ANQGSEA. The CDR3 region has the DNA TGCAGCGTTGATGGGAGCGGGCAAGAGACCCAGTACTTC. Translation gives CSVDGSGQETQYF.

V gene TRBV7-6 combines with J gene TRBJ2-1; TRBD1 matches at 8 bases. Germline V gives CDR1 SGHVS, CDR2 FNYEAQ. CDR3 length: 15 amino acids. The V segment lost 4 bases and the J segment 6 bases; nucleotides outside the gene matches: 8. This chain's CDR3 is CASSSGQGVRNEQFF. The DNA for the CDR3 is TGTGCCAGCAGCTCCGGACAGGGTGTCCGCAATGAGCAGTTCTTC.

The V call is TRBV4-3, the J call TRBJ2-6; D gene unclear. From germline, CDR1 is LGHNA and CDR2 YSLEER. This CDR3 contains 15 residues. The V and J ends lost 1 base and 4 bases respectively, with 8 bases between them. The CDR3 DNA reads TGCGCCAGCAGCCAAGGGTGGATCGGGGCCAACGTCCTGACTTTC. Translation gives CASSQGWIGANVLTF.